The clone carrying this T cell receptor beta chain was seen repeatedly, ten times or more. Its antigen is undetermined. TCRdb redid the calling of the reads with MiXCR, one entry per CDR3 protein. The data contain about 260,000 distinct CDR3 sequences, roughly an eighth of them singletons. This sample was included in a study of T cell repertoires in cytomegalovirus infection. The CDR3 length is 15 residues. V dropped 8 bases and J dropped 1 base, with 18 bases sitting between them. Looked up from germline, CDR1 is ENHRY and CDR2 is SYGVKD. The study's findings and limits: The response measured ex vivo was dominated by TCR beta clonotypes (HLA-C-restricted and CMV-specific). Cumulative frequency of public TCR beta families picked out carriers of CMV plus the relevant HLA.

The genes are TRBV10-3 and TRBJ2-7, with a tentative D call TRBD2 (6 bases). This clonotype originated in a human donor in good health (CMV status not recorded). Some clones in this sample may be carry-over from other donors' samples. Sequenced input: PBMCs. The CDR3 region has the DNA TGTGCCATCCGAAGTGGGGGACTGGGTTCCTACGAGCAGTACTTC. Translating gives CAIRSGGLGSYEQYF.